This TCR beta chain emerged from a study of immune characterization of retroperitoneal liposarcoma. TCRdb fed the PCR reads into MiXCR, producing one record per CDR3 protein. The sample lists several thousand distinct CDR3 sequences, around 30% occurring once. The CDR3 extends over 16 amino acids. CDR1 and CDR2 (germline): MRHNA, SNTAGT. The sample comprised tumor tissue. This chain joins TRBV6-4 and TRBJ2-1; 11 bases are a match to TRBD2. The DNA end is more similar to TRBJ2-7, so the J call may be wrong. The clonotype comes from a female donor with retroperitoneal liposarcoma. As DNA, the CDR3 is TGTGCCAGCAGTGACGGGACTAGCGGAGAATATAATGAGCAGTACTTC. This encodes CASSDGTSGEYNEQYF.